This TCR beta chain is from a study of blood T cell repertoires in COVID-19. As for the study in general: The origin of the acute and convalescent COVID-19 samples was the United States, Italy and Spain.

TCRdb keeps only in-frame clones here, not all; method: immunoSEQ multiplex PCR. The sample records 30,000 to 40,000 clones, approximately 91% being singletons. The CDR3 is made up of 13 amino acids. The V gene end was trimmed by 11 bases and the J gene end by 3 bases; junction bases not matched to a gene: 5. In germline, CDR1 is MNHEY, CDR2 SVGAGI. This TCR came from a middle-aged man with active COVID-19. The chain carries TRBV6-5 and TRBJ1-3; 9 nucleotides align to TRBD1. Sequencing used peripheral blood. CDR3 coding DNA: TGTGCCGCCACGGACAGGGGTGGAAACACCATATATTTT. Its protein product is CAATDRGGNTIYF.